Below, one T cell receptor (beta chain) is given with its context. The PCR used 60 Vbeta and 13 Jbeta primers. Profiled with immunoSEQ multiplex PCR; TCRdb holds only in-frame clones, not every one. Of around 78,000 clones in the sample, around three quarters are singletons; the top ten hold around 0.96%. V lost 2 bases and J lost 9, with 13 bases in between. There are 12 residues in the CDR3. From germline, CDR1 is GTSNPN and CDR2 SVGIG (reference sequence). This sample stems from a study of cytomegalovirus exposure and HLA in healthy donors. The V and J genes are TRBV30 and TRBJ1-2, with no clear D. Sequencing was done on a sample of PBMCs. The sequence derives from a male donor in good health and CMV-seronegative. The CDR3 is CAWSIYRESYTF. CDR3 in DNA: TGTGCCTGGAGTATCTATCGAGAAAGCTACACCTTC.